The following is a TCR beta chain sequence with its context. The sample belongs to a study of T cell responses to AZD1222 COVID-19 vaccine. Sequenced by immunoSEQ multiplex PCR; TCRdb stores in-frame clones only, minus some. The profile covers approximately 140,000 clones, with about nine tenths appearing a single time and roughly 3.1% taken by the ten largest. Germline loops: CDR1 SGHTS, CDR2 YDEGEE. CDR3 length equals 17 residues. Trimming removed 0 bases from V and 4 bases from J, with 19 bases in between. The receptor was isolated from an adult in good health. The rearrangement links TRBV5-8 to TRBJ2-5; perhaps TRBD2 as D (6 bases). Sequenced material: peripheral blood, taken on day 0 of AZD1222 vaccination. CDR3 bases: TGTGCCAGCAGCTTGGTGGTGGGGACTCCCTGGGGAGAGACCCAGTACTTC. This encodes CASSLVVGTPWGETQYF.